This section outlines one TCR beta chain sequence together with its context. There are many counts of this clonotype. Its target antigen remains unknown. No quality values exist for individual bases; no much larger clone is one base distant. This record belongs to a study of T-cell reconstitution after alpha-beta-depleted transplantation in children (dated by TCRdb to the mid-2010s). The study in broad terms: Using TCR repertoire profiling, the study followed T-cell immune reconstitution in a quantitative way in children after TCRalphabeta/CD19-depleted allogeneic hematopoietic cell transplantation.

The CDR1 and CDR2 encoded by the germline V gene (reference sequence) are DFQATT and SNEGSKA. A distance of 12 bases separates the germline ends of V and J, which lose 3 bases and 3 bases respectively. From its cysteine to its phenylalanine, the CDR3 spans 13 amino acids. CDR3 DNA only is kept here, 39 bases in frame from base 1. This specimen's treatment or condition label, interpreted: allogeneic hematopoietic cell transplantation with graft depleted of TCRalphabeta T cells and CD19 B cells. TCRalphabeta/CD19-depleted allogeneic hematopoietic cell grafts were given to the transplant recipients, all of whom were children. Summary of the overall study and its limitations: Over the following months the frequencies of hyperexpanded clones went down, and after one year T-cell counts and TCRbeta diversity were mostly credited to newly produced T cells. In some patients, high TCRbeta diversity at day 60 was attributed to recipient T cells and intrathymic progenitors that had survived conditioning. Apparently early alphabetaT-cell count recovery about two months after transplant reportedly relied on only several hundred rapidly expanded clones derived from non-depleted graft cells.

The method was PCR. TCRdb records Illumina HiSeq 2500 as the sequencer. TCR libraries were prepared with molecular barcoding, using unique molecular identifiers to normalize TCRbeta repertoire quantification. TCRdb trimmed the raw reads at Q25, called clones with MiXCR and kept productive beta chains. Each CDR3 protein gets just one entry, which takes the most common genes and DNA from the rows behind it. The sample table holds some 120,000 distinct CDR3 sequences, of which approximately 10% were seen once. The ten most abundant clones make up less than 45% of the sample. This TCR was sampled from a boy under 10 years old with acute lymphoblastic leukemia, due to receive a stem cell transplant. The material sequenced was PBMCs, taken before TCRalphabeta/CD19-depleted stem cell transplant. Recombination joined TRBV20-1 with TRBJ2-7, with the D segment identity uncertain. This receptor carries the CDR3 CSASHLRSYEQYF. The nucleotide sequence is given as TGCAGTGCTAGCCACCTTCGAAGCTACGAGCAGTACTTC.